Detailed here is one TCR beta chain. These data originate in a study of T cell repertoires in cytomegalovirus infection. TCRdb itself ran the reads through MiXCR, one entry per CDR3 protein. The repertoire holds some 200,000 distinct CDR3 sequences, with 8% to 10% as singletons. V gave up 4 bases and J gave up 0 bases; unmatched junction bases: 10. Germline CDR1 is SGHDT and CDR2 is YYEEEE. This CDR3 region has 17 residues. Material: PBMCs. This receptor was identified in a human donor in good health (CMV status not recorded). Some clones in this sample may be carry-over from other donors' samples. The J gene is TRBJ1-3, the V gene TRBV5-6, with 7 bases lining up with TRBD1. The CDR3 is CASSDNRQGASGNTIYF. In DNA form, the CDR3 reads TGTGCCAGCAGCGACAACCGACAGGGTGCCTCTGGAAACACCATATATTTT.